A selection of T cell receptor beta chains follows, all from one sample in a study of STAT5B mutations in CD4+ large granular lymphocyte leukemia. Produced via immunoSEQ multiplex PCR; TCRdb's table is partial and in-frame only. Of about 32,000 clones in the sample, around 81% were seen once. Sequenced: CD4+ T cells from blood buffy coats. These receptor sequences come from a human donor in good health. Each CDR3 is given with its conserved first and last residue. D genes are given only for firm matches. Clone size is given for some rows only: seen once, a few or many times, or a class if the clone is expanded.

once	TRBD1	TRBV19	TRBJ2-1	TGTGCCAGTAGTATGATCGGTCGGACCCGGACAGGGGGAAAGGGTCTAGCGTCCAATGAGCAGTTCTTC	CASSMIGRTRTGGKGLASNEQFF
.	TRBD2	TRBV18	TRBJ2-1	TGTGCCAGCTCACCCCCCGGGGCTAGCGGGGGCTACAATGAGCAGTTCTTC	CASSPPGASGGYNEQFF
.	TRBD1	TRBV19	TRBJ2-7	TGTGCCAGTAGTATAGTCGGGACAGGGGGAGCCTACGAGCAGTACTTC	CASSIVGTGGAYEQYF
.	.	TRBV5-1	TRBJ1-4	TGCGCCAGCAGCTCCCGGACGAGGGCTGAAAAACTGTTTTTT	CASSSRTRAEKLFF
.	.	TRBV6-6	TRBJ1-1	TGTGCCAGCAGTAACGGGTGGGAAGCTTTCTTT	CASSNGWEAFF
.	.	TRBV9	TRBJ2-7	TGTGCCAGCAGTCCGCACCTCTCCTACGAGCAGTACTTC	CASSPHLSYEQYF
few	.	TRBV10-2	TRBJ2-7	TGCGCCAGCACGAATGTACCCTACGAGCAGTACTTC	CASTNVPYEQYF
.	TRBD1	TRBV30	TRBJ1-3	TGTGCCTGGAGTGTACAGGGGGGAAACACCATATATTTT	CAWSVQGGNTIYF
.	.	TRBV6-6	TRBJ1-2	TGTGCGATTGATGGCTACACCTTC	CAIDGYTF
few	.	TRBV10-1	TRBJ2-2	TGCGCCAGCAGTGAGTACAACACCGGGGAGCTGTTTTTT	CASSEYNTGELFF
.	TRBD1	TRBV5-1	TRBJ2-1	TGCGCCAGCAGCTTTGGGACAGAGAACGGGGAGCAGTTCTTC	CASSFGTENGEQFF
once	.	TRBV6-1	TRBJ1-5	TGTGCCAGCACCTTCTTTCCCCAGCCCCAGCATTTT	CASTFFPQPQHF
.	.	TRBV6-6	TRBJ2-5	TGTGCCAGCAGTTACCAGGGTGGGGGGGAGACCCAGTACTTC	CASSYQGGGETQYF
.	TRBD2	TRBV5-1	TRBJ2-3	TGCGCCAGCAGCGTTAGCGGGAGTGGGGATACGCAGTATTTT	CASSVSGSGDTQYF
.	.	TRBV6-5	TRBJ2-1	TGTGCCAGCAGTTACTCCCGGGCTTACAATGAGCAGTTCTTC	CASSYSRAYNEQFF
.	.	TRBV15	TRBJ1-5	TGTGCCACCAGCAGAGATATCGGGGGGAATCAGCCCCAGCATTTT	CATSRDIGGNQPQHF
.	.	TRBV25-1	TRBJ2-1	TGTGCCAGCAGTGTAAATTACAATGAGCAGTTCTTC	CASSVNYNEQFF
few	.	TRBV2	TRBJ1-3	TGTGCCAGCAGGGGACAAACCTCTGGAAACACCATATATTTT	CASRGQTSGNTIYF
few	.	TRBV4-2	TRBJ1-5	TGTGCCAGCAGCCAAGTAAGGCGCGGGGATCAGCCCCAGCATTTT	CASSQVRRGDQPQHF
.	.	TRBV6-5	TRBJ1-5	TGTGCCAGCAGCCGTCGGGACAATCAGCCCCAGCATTTT	CASSRRDNQPQHF
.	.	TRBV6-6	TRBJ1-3	TGTGCCAGCAGCTCCCTTGAGGGGGGAAACACCATATATTTT	CASSSLEGGNTIYF
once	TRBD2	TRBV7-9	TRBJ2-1	TGTGCCAGCAGCAAAGCTCTAGCGGGATTTCGCAATGAGCAGTTCTTC	CASSKALAGFRNEQFF
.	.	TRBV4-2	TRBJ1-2	TGTGCCAGCAGCCAAGCCCAAAATAACTATGGCTACACCTTC	CASSQAQNNYGYTF
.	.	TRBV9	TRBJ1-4	TGTGCCAGCAGCGTAGGAGGCAGTTATAATGAAAAACTGTTTTTT	CASSVGGSYNEKLFF
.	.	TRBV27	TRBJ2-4	TGTGCCAGCAGTTTAGTAATTCGAGGCATTCAGTACTTC	CASSLVIRGIQYF
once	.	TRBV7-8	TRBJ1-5	TGTGCCAGCAGCTTAGGATGGGATAGCAATCAGCCCCAGCATTTT	CASSLGWDSNQPQHF
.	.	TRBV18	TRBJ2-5	TGTGCCAGCTCACCACTCAGGGGCACAGCCCAAGAGACCCAGTACTTC	CASSPLRGTAQETQYF
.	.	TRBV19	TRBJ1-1	TGTGCCAGTACCGCCGTGGCGGAGGGGAACACTGAAGCTTTCTTT	CASTAVAEGNTEAFF
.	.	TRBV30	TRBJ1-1	TGTGCCTGGACACAACAGCCGAACACTGAAGCTTTCTTT	CAWTQQPNTEAFF
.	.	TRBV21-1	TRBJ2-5	TGTGCCAGCAGCAAAGTAGCGGGAGCGGGCCCCCTGGAAGAGACCCAGTACTTC	CASSKVAGAGPLEETQYF
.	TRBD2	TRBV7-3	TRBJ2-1	TGTGCCAGCAGCTTACGGCGGGCGGGAGGCGAGCAGTTCTTC	CASSLRRAGGEQFF
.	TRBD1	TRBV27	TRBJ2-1	TGTGCCAGCTTTCCCCAGGGGGCTCCCGACAATGAGCAGTTCTTC	CASFPQGAPDNEQFF
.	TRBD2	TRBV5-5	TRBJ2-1	TGTGCCAGCAGCTTCCTAGCGGGAGGTATTTCCTACAATGAGCAGTTCTTC	CASSFLAGGISYNEQFF
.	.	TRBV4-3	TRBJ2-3	TGCGCCAGCAGCCGCCAAGGGGAGTTTAGCACAGATACGCAGTATTTT	CASSRQGEFSTDTQYF
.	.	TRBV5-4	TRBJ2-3	TGTGCCAGCAACAACAGGGATTTTTCAGATACGCAGTATTTT	CASNNRDFSDTQYF
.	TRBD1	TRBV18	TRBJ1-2	TGTGCCAGCTACGCCGGGACAGGGGGTGGCTACACCTTC	CASYAGTGGGYTF